The clone carrying this T cell receptor (beta chain) was counted ten times or more. Its antigen is not identified. This record belongs to a study of response to subunit inactivated influenza vaccine. Regarding the study as a whole: That few new T cells are recruited by each seasonal influenza vaccination was the authors' suggestion.

Trimming took off 8 bases at V and 11 bases at J, with 15 bases between the two ends. The CDR3 covers 12 residues. CDR1 is SGHTA, CDR2 FQGNSA, per germline. TCRdb fed the RT-PCR reads into MiXCR, producing one record per CDR3 protein. The sample lists about 520,000 distinct CDR3 sequences; roughly 7.6% were seen once. The chain recombines TRBV7-2 with TRBJ1-4; D may be TRBD1 (6 bases). The input for sequencing was PBMCs from blood, taken around 25 months after vaccination. The sequence was collected from a man aged 50 to 69 who received an inactivated influenza vaccine. CDR3 nucleotide sequence: TGTGCCAGCGGCGGCAGGGGAGGTAAACTGTTTTTT. It is translated as CASGGRGGKLFF.